The 30 T cell receptor beta chains in this list originate from one sample, sequenced in a study of shared clonotypes between healthy human individuals. Assay: immunoSEQ multiplex PCR; the TCRdb copy retains only in-frame clones and omits some. The profile shows about 2.2 million clones, just under 95% of them singletons. Terminally differentiated effector memory CD45RA+ cells were excluded from the naive CD8 cells, which were CD45RO-negative and positively selected for CCR7. Sequenced input: naive CD8+ T cells from PBMCs. Source of these receptors: a man younger than 35 in good health. Some clones in this sample may be carry-over from other donors' samples.

The chain links TRBV29-1 to TRBJ2-7; TRBD2 might be the D (5 bases). The CDR3 has 11 residues. With 6 bases removed from V and 5 bases from J, the gap between germline ends came to 11 bases. The germline V gene encodes CDR1 SQVTM and CDR2 ANQGSEA. CDR3 nucleotide sequence: TGCAGCGTGAGGGTGGACCACGAGCAGTACTTC. Amino acids: CSVRVDHEQYF.

The V call is TRBV13, the J call TRBJ2-4, with D possibly being TRBD1 (5 bases). CDR3 length equals 17 residues. Trimming took off 3 bases at V and 1 base at J, with 16 bases between the two ends. Germline CDR1 is PRHDT and CDR2 is FYEKMQ (reference sequence). The CDR3 loop is CASSFWGGEGAKNIQYF. The CDR3 DNA reads as TGTGCCAGCAGCTTTTGGGGCGGAGAAGGGGCCAAAAACATTCAGTACTTC.

The chain is built from TRBV29-1 and TRBJ2-5; D might be TRBD1 (5 bases). V gave up 3 bases and J gave up 1 base, with 12 bases separating them. This CDR3 region has 14 residues. Germline V gene sequence: CDR1 SQVTM, CDR2 ANQGSEA. CDR3 bases: TGCAGCGTTGACCGTGACAGACCCCAAGAGACCCAGTACTTC. It yields the protein CSVDRDRPQETQYF.

This rearrangement joins TRBV9 to TRBJ2-3, with D tentatively TRBD1 (5 bases). The CDR3 totals 14 residues. V lost 3 bases, J lost 2 bases, and 10 bases lay in between. Germline V gives CDR1 SGDLS, CDR2 YYNGEE. The CDR3 sequence is CASSAGFPTDTQYF. The CDR3 coding sequence is TGTGCCAGCAGCGCAGGGTTTCCCACAGATACGCAGTATTTT.

V gene TRBV7-9 combines with J gene TRBJ2-7; 7 positions match TRBD1. The germline CDR1 and CDR2 sequences are SEHNR and FQNEAQ (reference sequence). The CDR3 covers 14 residues. Germline trimming cut 4 bases from V and 3 bases from J; bases unmatched to any gene: 6. This chain's CDR3 is CASSSGGAGYEQYF. CDR3 in DNA: TGTGCCAGCAGCTCAGGGGGTGCGGGCTACGAGCAGTACTTC.

For this clone: Other DNA sequences in the sample encode the same CDR3. This chain links TRBV27 with TRBJ1-3, with D possibly matching TRBD1 (5 bases). The CDR3 loop spans 16 amino acids. Germline V gene sequence: CDR1 MNHEY, CDR2 SMNVEV (reference sequence). V lost 0 bases, J lost 1 base, and 10 bases lay in between. The CDR3 loop is CASSLSGGSSGNTIYF. CDR3 bases: TGTGCCAGCAGTTTATCCGGGGGTTCGTCTGGAAACACCATATATTTT.

This chain links TRBV7-8 with TRBJ1-1, with 7 bases identical to TRBD1. After removal of 5 bases from V and 1 base from J, the junction contained 4 bases not matched to a gene. The CDR3 is made up of 14 amino acids. Per germline, CDR1 SGHVS and CDR2 FQNEAQ. The CDR3 DNA sequence: TGTGCCAGCAGCACGGGGACAGCGAACACTGAAGCTTTCTTT. Translating gives CASSTGTANTEAFF.

This rearrangement joins TRBV27 to TRBJ1-1; D ambiguous. The CDR3 totals 14 residues. Germline V gives CDR1 MNHEY, CDR2 SMNVEV (reference sequence). V lost 3 bases and J lost 3, with 11 bases in between. This CDR3 is CASSFSGAYTEAFF. In DNA, the CDR3 is TGTGCCAGCAGTTTTTCAGGCGCATACACTGAAGCTTTCTTT.

This chain connects TRBV7-2 to TRBJ2-7, with D unclear. Germline V gene lookup returns CDR1 SGHTA and CDR2 FQGNSA. Trimming took 3 bases from V and 1 from J, leaving 16 bases between them. CDR3 length: 16 residues. The CDR3 loop reads CASSLEALPKSYEQYF. As DNA, the CDR3 is TGTGCCAGCAGCTTGGAAGCGCTTCCCAAATCCTACGAGCAGTACTTC.

The chain joins TRBV11-3 to TRBJ2-3; 8 positions match TRBD1. The CDR3 covers 16 residues. With 4 bases clipped from V and 3 bases from J, the junction kept 9 bases outside the gene matches. Germline loops: CDR1 SGHNT, CDR2 YENEEA. The CDR3: CASSSSGQGLTDTQYF. CDR3 DNA: TGTGCCAGCAGCTCTTCTGGACAGGGTTTAACAGATACGCAGTATTTT.

The CDR3 region is CASSSQGFSTNEKLFF. In DNA, the CDR3 is TGTGCCAGCAGCTCACAGGGATTCTCCACTAATGAAAAACTGTTTTTT. The chain is built from TRBV5-4 and TRBJ1-4; maybe TRBD1 (6 bases). The CDR3 has 16 amino acids. Deletions cut 3 bases from V and 2 bases from J, with 14 bases between. The V gene's germline CDR1 is SGHNT and CDR2 YYREEE (reference sequence).

This chain uses TRBV7-9 with TRBJ1-5; 7 nucleotides align to TRBD1. J gave up 0 bases and V 5 bases, and 10 bases lay outside the gene matches. The germline CDR1 and CDR2 sequences are SEHNR and FQNEAQ (reference sequence). This CDR3 has 17 amino acids. In nucleotides, the CDR3 is TGTGCCAGCAGCACCGGGACAGAGACTTATAGCAATCAGCCCCAGCATTTT. Protein: CASSTGTETYSNQPQHF.

The chain links TRBV4-1 to TRBJ2-5; D perhaps matches TRBD1 (6 bases). The CDR3 has 15 residues. V lost 0 bases, J lost 0 bases, and 8 bases lay in between. CDR1 is MGHRA, CDR2 YSYEKL, per germline. CDR3 region: CASSQDRTDQETQYF. CDR3 in DNA: TGCGCCAGCAGCCAAGACAGGACAGACCAAGAGACCCAGTACTTC.

The rearrangement links TRBV11-1 to TRBJ2-1; D ambiguous. CDR3 size: 14 residues. V was shortened by 5 bases and J by 4 bases, with 12 bases between the two germline ends. Germline CDR1 SGHAT, CDR2 FQDESV (reference sequence). CDR3: CASSPLGIYNEQFF. The CDR3 nucleotides read TGTGCCAGCAGCCCCCTGGGGATATACAATGAGCAGTTCTTC.

In DNA, the CDR3 is TGTGCCAGCAGCCCTACCGGACCTAACTACGAGCAGTACTTC. Translated: CASSPTGPNYEQYF. The chain carries TRBV11-3 and TRBJ2-7; D remains unclear. This CDR3 region has 14 residues. Trimming cost V 5 bases and J 3 bases, with 14 bases left between them. Germline values: CDR1 SGHNT, CDR2 YENEEA.

This chain connects TRBV5-6 to TRBJ1-1; D is possibly TRBD1 (6 bases). Per germline, CDR1 SGHDT and CDR2 YYEEEE. The CDR3 has 17 amino acids. Trimming pared 0 bases from V and 0 bases from J, leaving 15 bases between. CDR3 bases: TGTGCCAGCAGCTTGGGCCCAGGGGCCCTAATGAACACTGAAGCTTTCTTT. Its protein product is CASSLGPGALMNTEAFF.

This clone was found once. The chain has TRBV30 and TRBJ2-1, with a tentative D call TRBD2 (7 bases). Germline CDR1 and CDR2: GTSNPN and SVGIG (reference sequence). The CDR3 covers 14 residues. V was shortened by 4 bases and J by 6 bases, with 16 bases between the two germline ends. CDR3 in amino acids: CAWIGWEGGNEQFF. For the CDR3, the DNA is TGTGCCTGGATCGGGTGGGAGGGGGGCAATGAGCAGTTCTTC.

This clone was detected once. The chain uses TRBV10-3 and TRBJ2-1; D not resolved. V gave up 2 bases and J gave up 1 base, with 15 bases separating them. CDR1 and CDR2 from the germline V gene are ENHRY and SYGVKD. The CDR3 totals 17 residues. CDR3 region: CAISEGRVWDSYNEQFF. DNA for the CDR3: TGTGCCATCAGTGAGGGTCGGGTGTGGGATTCCTACAATGAGCAGTTCTTC.

The chain joins TRBV9 to TRBJ2-3; TRBD2 matches 13 bases. Germline V gene data show CDR1 as SGDLS and CDR2 as YYNGEE. The V gene end was trimmed by 3 bases and the J gene end by 2 bases; junction bases not matched to a gene: 6. CDR3 length: 17 amino acids. The CDR3 DNA reads TGTGCCAGCAGCGAGGGGACTAGCGGGATAACCACAGATACGCAGTATTTT. It codes for CASSEGTSGITTDTQYF.

This chain links TRBV27 with TRBJ2-7, with 7 bases identical to TRBD2. Germline loops: CDR1 MNHEY, CDR2 SMNVEV (reference sequence). The CDR3 runs 15 residues. V lost 5 bases and J lost 1; bases outside the gene matches: 8. Written as DNA, the CDR3 is TGTGCCAGCAGTCTCGGGACTATGGGGTCCTACGAGCAGTACTTC. It is translated as CASSLGTMGSYEQYF.

V is TRBV9 and J is TRBJ2-7; the D gene is possibly TRBD2 (6 bases). This CDR3 is built from 15 residues. V was pared by 0 bases and J by 1 base, with 11 bases between. Germline assignment: CDR1 SGDLS and CDR2 YYNGEE. Here the CDR3 DNA reads TGTGCCAGCAGCGTAGGCGGGAAGGGATCCTACGAGCAGTACTTC. It is translated as CASSVGGKGSYEQYF.

This chain connects TRBV7-9 to TRBJ2-7; 10 bases line up with TRBD2. The CDR3 extends over 15 amino acids. CDR1 is SEHNR, CDR2 FQNEAQ, per germline (reference sequence). V lost 4 bases, J lost 4 bases, and 7 bases stayed unmatched. In DNA form, the CDR3 reads TGTGCCAGCAGCTCCCTAGCGGGAGCAGGATACGAGCAGTACTTC. Encoded protein: CASSSLAGAGYEQYF.

The chain uses TRBV5-5 and TRBJ1-1; a weak D match, TRBD1 (6 bases). The length of the CDR3 is 14 residues. The ends were cut back, 0 bases at V and 6 bases at J, with 12 bases in the middle. Looked up from germline, CDR1 is SGHKS and CDR2 is YYEKEE (reference sequence). The CDR3 reads CASSLGAGGPEAFF. CDR3 nucleotide sequence: TGTGCCAGCAGCTTGGGGGCCGGGGGGCCTGAAGCTTTCTTT.

The gene calls are TRBV2 and TRBJ2-7; 8 nucleotides line up with TRBD1. Looked up from germline, CDR1 is SNHLY and CDR2 is FYNNEI. V lost 5 bases and J lost 3; bases outside the gene matches: 3. The CDR3 runs to 13 residues. The CDR3 DNA reads TGTGCCAGCAGTTCCGGGACAGGCTACGAGCAGTACTTC. Its protein product is CASSSGTGYEQYF.

The chain uses TRBV7-6 and TRBJ1-2; D ambiguous. The CDR3 runs to 15 residues. Germline values: CDR1 SGHVS, CDR2 FNYEAQ. V was cut by 1 base and J by 4 bases, with 13 bases left in between. The CDR3 protein is CASSLVGEGGYGYTF. CDR3 coding DNA: TGTGCCAGCAGCTTAGTCGGGGAGGGCGGCTATGGCTACACCTTC.

This sequence joins TRBV2 and TRBJ2-7; the D gene is possibly TRBD1 (7 bases). This CDR3 is built from 14 residues. The germline gives CDR1 SNHLY, CDR2 FYNNEI. The V end was cut by 7 bases, the J end by 5 bases, with 18 bases between. For the CDR3, the DNA is TGTGCCAGCATTAGACAGGGAGGCTTCCACGAGCAGTACTTC. Encoded protein: CASIRQGGFHEQYF. Full variable domain (missing parts from reference TRBV2 and TRBJ2-7): EPEVTQTPSHQVTQMGQEVILRCVPISNHLYFYWYRQILGQKVEFLVSFYNNEISEKSEIFDDQFSVERPDGSNFTLKIRSTKLEDSAMYFCASIRQGGFHEQYFGPGTRLTVT.

The chain employs TRBV27 and TRBJ2-7; 8 positions agree with TRBD1. Germline V CDR1 and CDR2: MNHEY, SMNVEV (reference sequence). This CDR3 contains 15 residues. The V gene end was trimmed by 4 bases and the J gene end by 6 bases; junction bases not matched to a gene: 11. CDR3 bases: TGTGCCAGCAGTTCCCGAGGACAGGGTAGGAGCGAGCAGTACTTC. Encoded protein: CASSSRGQGRSEQYF.

This clone came up once. The genes are TRBV28 and TRBJ2-1, with TRBD2 matching over 11 bases. Germline CDR1 reads MDHEN; CDR2 reads SYDVKM. Trimming cost V 3 bases and J 4 bases; bases outside gene matches: 8. This CDR3 comprises 17 residues. This CDR3 is CASSLVVSGRAYNEQFF. The CDR3 DNA is TGTGCCAGCAGTTTGGTCGTTAGCGGGAGGGCTTACAATGAGCAGTTCTTC.

V usage is TRBV18 and J usage is TRBJ2-1; 8 nucleotides agree with TRBD1. Trimming cost V 3 bases and J 5 bases; bases outside gene matches: 9. The CDR3 consists of 16 residues. CDR1 and CDR2 (germline): KGHSH, LQKENI. CDR3 coding DNA: TGTGCCAGCTCACCGTTGACAGGGGACCCCCACAATGAGCAGTTCTTC. This encodes CASSPLTGDPHNEQFF.

Note on this clone: A read error may produce the germline difference seen at one junction end. The sample contains more than one DNA sequence encoding this CDR3. The J gene is TRBJ2-5, the V gene TRBV5-1, with D tentatively TRBD1 (6 bases). This CDR3 comprises 13 residues. From germline, CDR1 is SGHRS and CDR2 YFSETQ. CDR3 in DNA: TGCGCCAGCAGCTTACAGGGCCCAGAGACTCAGTACTTC. This encodes CASSLQGPETQYF. Full variable domain (outside the CDR3, taken from reference TRBV5-1 and TRBJ2-5): KAGVTQTPRYLIKTRGQQVTLSCSPISGHRSVSWYQQTPGQGLQFLFEYFSETQRNKGNFPGRFSGRQFSNSRSEMNVSTLELGDSALYLCASSLQGPETQYFGPGTRLLVL.